This T cell receptor beta chain was observed in a study of lymphopenia after photon versus proton radiotherapy. Study conclusions and caveats: Photon-treated patients lost naive T cells and TCR diversity; proton-treated stayed stable. In patients who died, overall survival fell as post-nadir TCR diversity dropped more. Oligoclonal CD8+ Temra expansion after nadir drove photon patients' diversity drop. Better survival with proton therapy was suggested as possible, not demonstrated.

In regard to this clone: The target antigen is unknown.

Method: immunoSEQ multiplex PCR; TCRdb's copy keeps in-frame clones and lacks some. The sample consists of more than 30,000 clones, approximately 89% of them appearing once. The CDR3 totals 15 residues. The V gene's germline CDR1 is SGHRS and CDR2 YFSETQ. The ends were cut back, 1 base at V and 5 bases at J, with 12 bases in the middle. This sequence was found in a woman between 70 and 85 years old with pancreatic cancer. Some clones in this sample may be carry-over from other donors' samples. This sequence joins TRBV5-1 and TRBJ2-2, with TRBD2 as a possible D gene (5 bases). Sample: peripheral blood, taken from a patient treated with proton-based radiotherapy. The CDR3 spells CASSLLPRGTGELFF. The CDR3 DNA follows: TGCGCCAGCAGCTTGCTACCCAGAGGGACCGGGGAGCTGTTTTTT.